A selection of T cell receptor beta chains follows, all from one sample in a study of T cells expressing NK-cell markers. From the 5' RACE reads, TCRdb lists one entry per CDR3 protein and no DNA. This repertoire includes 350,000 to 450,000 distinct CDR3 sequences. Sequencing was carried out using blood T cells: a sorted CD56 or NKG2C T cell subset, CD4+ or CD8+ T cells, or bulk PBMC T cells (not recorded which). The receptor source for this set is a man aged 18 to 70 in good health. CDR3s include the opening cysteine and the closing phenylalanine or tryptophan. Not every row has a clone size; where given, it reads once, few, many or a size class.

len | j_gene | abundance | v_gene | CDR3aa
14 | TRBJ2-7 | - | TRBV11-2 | CASRSPGQTYEQYF
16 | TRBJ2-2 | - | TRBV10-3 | CAIRPDRGGNTGELFF
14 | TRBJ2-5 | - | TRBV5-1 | CASSYSTGAETQYF
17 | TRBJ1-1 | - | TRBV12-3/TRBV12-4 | CASSLRASRTGEGEAFF
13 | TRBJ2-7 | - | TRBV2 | CASKTSWVGEQYF
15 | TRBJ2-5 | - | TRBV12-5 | CASGPKKDRGKTQYF
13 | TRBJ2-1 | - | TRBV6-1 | CASQAGWQYEQFF
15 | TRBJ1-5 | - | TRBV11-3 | CASSLEQGADQPQHF
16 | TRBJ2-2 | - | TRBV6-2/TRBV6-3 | CASSYSGGANTGELFF
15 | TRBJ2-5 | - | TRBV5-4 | CASSLPGAREETQYF
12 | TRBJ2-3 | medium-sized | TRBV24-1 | CATSDFLNTQYF
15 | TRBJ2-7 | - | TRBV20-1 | CSARDSGGPSYEQYF
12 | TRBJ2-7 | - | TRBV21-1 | CASSSKVYEQYF
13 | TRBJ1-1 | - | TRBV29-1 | CSVSGTQGREAFF
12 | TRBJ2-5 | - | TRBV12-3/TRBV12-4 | CASRRGEETQYF
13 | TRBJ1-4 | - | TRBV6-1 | CASSLTGVEKLFF
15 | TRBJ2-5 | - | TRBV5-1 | CASVRLAGITETQYF
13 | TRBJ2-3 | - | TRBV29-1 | CSVEASIFDTQYF
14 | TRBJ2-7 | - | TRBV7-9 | CASTRTGEGYEQYF
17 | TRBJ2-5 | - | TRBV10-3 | CAISGGLAGEREETQYF
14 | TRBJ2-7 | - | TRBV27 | CASSLTRTGGEQYF
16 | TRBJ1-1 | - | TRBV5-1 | CASSVTGTGLRAEAFF
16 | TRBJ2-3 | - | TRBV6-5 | CASSYSIAGYTDTQYF
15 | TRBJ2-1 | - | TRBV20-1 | CSASSLAGDYNEQFF
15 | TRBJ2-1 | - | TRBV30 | CASPRTGGLGNEQFF
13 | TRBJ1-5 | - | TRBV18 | CASSSGGVKPQHF
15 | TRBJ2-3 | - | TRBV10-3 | CAISESVKRTDTQYF
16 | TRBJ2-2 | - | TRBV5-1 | CASSSNRVMPTGELFF
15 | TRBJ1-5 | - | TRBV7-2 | CASSWAGPNNQPQHF
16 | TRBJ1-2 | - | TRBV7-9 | CASSLERQTPSYGYTF
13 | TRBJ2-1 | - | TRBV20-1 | CSAIGAGVREQFF
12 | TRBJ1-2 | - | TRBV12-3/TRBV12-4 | CASSLTPDSVTF
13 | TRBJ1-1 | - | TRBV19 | CASSYGRETEAFF
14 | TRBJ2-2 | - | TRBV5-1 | CASAKGITTGELFF
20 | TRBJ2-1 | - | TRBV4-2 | CASSPRGVTTSGGAMNEQFF
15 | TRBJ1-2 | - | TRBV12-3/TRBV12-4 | CASSPMGRRGYGYTF
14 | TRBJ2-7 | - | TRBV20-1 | CSARAPGRTVEQYF
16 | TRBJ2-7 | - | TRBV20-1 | CSVPTNRDRIFYEQYF
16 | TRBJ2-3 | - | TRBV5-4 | CASSSGLSGYTDTQYF
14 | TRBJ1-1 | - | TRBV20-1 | CSARDYRGNTEAFF